This entry describes one T cell receptor (beta chain). This specimen comes from a study of blood T cell repertoires in COVID-19. Everyone who took part was roughly 18 to 90 years old, and they came from 24 US areas. Clinical history as reported by participants underpinned cohort assignment. Either two negative PCRs, clearance, or symptom resolution qualified Cohort 3 donors as recovered. Some clones are missing from TCRdb's copy, which holds only in-frame ones; the method was immunoSEQ multiplex PCR. The sample carries about 270,000 clones, roughly 86% recorded once. The germline V gene encodes CDR1 SGHNT and CDR2 YYREEE (reference sequence). The CDR3 runs to 13 residues. Trimming removed 3 bases from V and 6 bases from J, with 12 bases in between.

J is TRBJ1-1 and V is TRBV5-4; the D gene is possibly TRBD1 (6 bases). This receptor was taken from a woman between 18 and 30 years old who had recovered from COVID-19. The sequenced sample was PBMCs or T cells enriched from blood (not recorded which). The CDR3 spells CASSSQGLPEAFF. As DNA, the CDR3 is TGTGCCAGCAGCTCCCAGGGGTTGCCTGAAGCTTTCTTT.